The clone carrying this TCR beta chain was detected a few times. This entry comes from a study of T-cell memory formation after mild COVID-19. On the study more broadly: Clusters of TCRs were largely donor specific.

Libraries for TCRalpha and TCRbeta carried sample barcodes and unique molecular identifiers via 5'RACE. TCRdb fed the 5' RACE reads into MiXCR, producing one record per CDR3 protein. The data hold under 600,000 distinct CDR3 sequences, with about a fifth observed a single time. Looked up from germline, CDR1 is SGHRS and CDR2 is YFSETQ. The CDR3 runs 13 residues. V shed 7 bases and J shed 10 bases, with 15 bases lying between them. Sequencing was carried out using PBMCs or a T cell subset sorted from them (not recorded which). The V call is TRBV5-1, the J call TRBJ1-6, with a weak D call TRBD1 (5 bases). This TCR derives from an adult woman who had mild COVID-19 (a few samples of this study predate the infection). Cell type and time point are not known. CDR3 loop: CASDVGDGSPLHF. In DNA, the CDR3 is TGCGCCAGCGATGTGGGGGACGGATCACCCCTCCACTTT.